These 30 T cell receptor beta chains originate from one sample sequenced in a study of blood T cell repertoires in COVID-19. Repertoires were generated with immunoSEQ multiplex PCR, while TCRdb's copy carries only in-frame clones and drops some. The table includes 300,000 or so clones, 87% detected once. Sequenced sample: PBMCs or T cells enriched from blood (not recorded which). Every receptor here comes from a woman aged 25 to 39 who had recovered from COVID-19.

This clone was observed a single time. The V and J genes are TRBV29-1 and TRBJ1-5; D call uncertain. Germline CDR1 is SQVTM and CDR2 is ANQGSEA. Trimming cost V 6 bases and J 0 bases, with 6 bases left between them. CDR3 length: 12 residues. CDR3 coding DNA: TGCAGCGTACAGTATAGCAATCAGCCCCAGCATTTT. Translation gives CSVQYSNQPQHF. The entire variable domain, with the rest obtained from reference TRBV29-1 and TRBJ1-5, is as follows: SAVISQKPSRDICQRGTSLTIQCQVDSQVTMMFWYRQQPGQSLTLIATANQGSEATYESGFVIDKFPISRPNLTFSTLTVSNMSPEDSSIYLCSVQYSNQPQHFGDGTRLSIL.

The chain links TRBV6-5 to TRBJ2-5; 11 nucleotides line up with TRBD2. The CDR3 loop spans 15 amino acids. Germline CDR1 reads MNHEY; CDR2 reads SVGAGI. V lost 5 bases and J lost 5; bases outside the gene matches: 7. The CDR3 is CASSLSGGADETQYF. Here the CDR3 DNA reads TGTGCCAGCAGTCTTAGCGGGGGGGCCGACGAGACCCAGTACTTC.

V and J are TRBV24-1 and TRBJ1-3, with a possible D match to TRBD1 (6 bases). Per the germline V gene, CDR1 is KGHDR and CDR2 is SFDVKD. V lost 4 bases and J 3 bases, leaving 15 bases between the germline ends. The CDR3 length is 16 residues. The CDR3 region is CATSEPQGVGGNTIYF. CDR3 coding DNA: TGTGCCACCAGTGAACCACAGGGCGTCGGTGGAAACACCATATATTTT.

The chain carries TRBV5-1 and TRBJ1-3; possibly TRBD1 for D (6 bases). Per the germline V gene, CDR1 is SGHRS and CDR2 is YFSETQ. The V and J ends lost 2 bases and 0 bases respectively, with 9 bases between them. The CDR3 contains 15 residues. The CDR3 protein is CASSFGGNSGNTIYF. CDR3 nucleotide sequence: TGCGCCAGCAGCTTTGGGGGCAACTCTGGAAACACCATATATTTT.

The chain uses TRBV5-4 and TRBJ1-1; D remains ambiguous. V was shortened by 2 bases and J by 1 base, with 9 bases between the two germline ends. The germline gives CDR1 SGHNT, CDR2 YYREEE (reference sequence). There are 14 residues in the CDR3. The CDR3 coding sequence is TGTGCCAGCAGCTTTGTCCATCCGAACACTGAAGCTTTCTTT. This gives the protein CASSFVHPNTEAFF.

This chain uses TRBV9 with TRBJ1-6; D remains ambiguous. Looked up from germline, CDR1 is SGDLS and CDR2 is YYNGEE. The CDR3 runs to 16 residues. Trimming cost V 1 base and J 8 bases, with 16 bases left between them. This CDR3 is CASSVTPTGVDSPLHF. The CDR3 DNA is TGTGCCAGCAGCGTAACCCCGACCGGGGTTGATTCACCCCTCCACTTT.

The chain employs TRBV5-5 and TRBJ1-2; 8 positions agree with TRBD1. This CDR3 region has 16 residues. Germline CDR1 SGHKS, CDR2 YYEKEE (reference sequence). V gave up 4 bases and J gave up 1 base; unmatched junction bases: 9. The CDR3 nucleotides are TGTGCCAGCAGCGTCGGGACAGGACAAAATAACTATGGCTACACCTTC. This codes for CASSVGTGQNNYGYTF.

For the CDR3, the DNA is TGTGCCAGCAGTGAAGTTCATTTCACTGAAGCTTTCTTT. This sequence encodes CASSEVHFTEAFF. This chain joins TRBV25-1 and TRBJ1-1; D is unclear. CDR3 length: 13 residues. V lost 2 bases to trimming and J lost 4 bases, with 8 bases between them. Germline V gene data show CDR1 as MGHDK and CDR2 as SYGVNS.

CDR3 coding DNA: TGTGCCAGCAGCCAGGCGGGGGGGGGCTTTGATGAGCAGTTCTTC. Its protein is CASSQAGGGFDEQFF. The J gene is TRBJ2-1, the V gene TRBV4-2; 9 bases are shared with TRBD2. The CDR3 has 15 residues. CDR1 is LGHNA, CDR2 YNFKEQ, per germline. After removal of 3 bases from V and 8 bases from J, the junction contained 8 bases not matched to a gene.

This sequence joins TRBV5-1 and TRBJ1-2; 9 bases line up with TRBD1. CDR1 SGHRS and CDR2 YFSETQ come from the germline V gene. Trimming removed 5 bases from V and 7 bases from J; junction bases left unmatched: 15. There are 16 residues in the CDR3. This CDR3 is CASSYTGTGSPCGYTF. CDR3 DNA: TGCGCCAGCAGTTATACCGGGACAGGGTCCCCCTGTGGCTACACCTTC.

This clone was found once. In DNA, the CDR3 is TGTGCCTGGAGTGTACAGGGCCTCTATGGCTACACCTTC. It codes for CAWSVQGLYGYTF. The chain recombines TRBV30 with TRBJ1-2; perhaps TRBD1 as D (6 bases). The CDR3 spans 13 residues. Germline CDR1 is GTSNPN and CDR2 is SVGIG (reference sequence). The germline V and J ends were trimmed by 0 bases and 4 bases, with 9 bases remaining between them.

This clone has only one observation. CDR3 in amino acids: CASSPQGEAAPQHF. CDR3 DNA: TGTGCCAGCAGCCCTCAGGGGGAGGCCGCGCCCCAGCATTTT. The V call is TRBV9, the J call TRBJ1-5, with 7 positions matching TRBD1. CDR1 and CDR2 from the germline V gene are SGDLS and YYNGEE. V lost 4 bases and J lost 9; bases outside the gene matches: 10. The CDR3 length is 14 residues.

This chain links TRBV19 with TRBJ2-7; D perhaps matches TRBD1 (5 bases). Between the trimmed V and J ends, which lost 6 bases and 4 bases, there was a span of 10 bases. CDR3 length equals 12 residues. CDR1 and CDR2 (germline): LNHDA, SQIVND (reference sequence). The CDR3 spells CASSPQGYEQYF. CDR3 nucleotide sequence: TGTGCCAGTAGCCCCCAGGGTTACGAGCAGTACTTC. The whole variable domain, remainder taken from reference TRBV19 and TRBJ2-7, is DGGITQSPKYLFRKEGQNVTLSCEQNLNHDAMYWYRQDPGQGLRLIYYSQIVNDFQKGDIAEGYSVSREKKESFPLTVTSAQKNPTAFYLCASSPQGYEQYFGPGTRLTVT.

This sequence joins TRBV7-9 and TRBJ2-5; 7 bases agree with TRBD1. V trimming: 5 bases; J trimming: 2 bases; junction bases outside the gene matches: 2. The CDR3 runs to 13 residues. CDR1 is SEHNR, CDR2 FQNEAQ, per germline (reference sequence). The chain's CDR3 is CASSRGQQETQYF. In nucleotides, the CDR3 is TGTGCCAGCAGCAGGGGGCAGCAAGAGACCCAGTACTTC.

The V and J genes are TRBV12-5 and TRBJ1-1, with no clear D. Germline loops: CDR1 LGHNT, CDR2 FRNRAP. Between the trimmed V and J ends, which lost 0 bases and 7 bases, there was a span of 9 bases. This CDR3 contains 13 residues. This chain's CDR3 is CASGLVGSDEAFF. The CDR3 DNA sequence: TGTGCTAGTGGTTTGGTAGGCAGCGATGAAGCTTTCTTT.

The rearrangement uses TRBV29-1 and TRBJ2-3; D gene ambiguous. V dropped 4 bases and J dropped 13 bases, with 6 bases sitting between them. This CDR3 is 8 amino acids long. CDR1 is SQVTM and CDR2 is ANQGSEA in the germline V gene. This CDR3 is CSVGPEYF. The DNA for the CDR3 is TGCAGCGTTGGCCCGGAGTATTTT.

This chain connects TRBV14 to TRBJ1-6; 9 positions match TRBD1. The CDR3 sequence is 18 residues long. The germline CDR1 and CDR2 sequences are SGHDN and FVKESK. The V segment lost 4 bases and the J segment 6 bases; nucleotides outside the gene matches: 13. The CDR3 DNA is TGTGCCAGCAGCCCCGGGACAGGGAGAAGGGGAGGTAATTCACCCCTCCACTTT. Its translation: CASSPGTGRRGGNSPLHF.

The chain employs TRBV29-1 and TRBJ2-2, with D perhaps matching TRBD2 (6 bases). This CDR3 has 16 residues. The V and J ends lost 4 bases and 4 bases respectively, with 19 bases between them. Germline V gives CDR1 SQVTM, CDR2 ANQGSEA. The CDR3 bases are TGCAGCGTTGCGTTGACTGGGGGGTTTAGCACCGGGGAGCTGTTTTTT. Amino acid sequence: CSVALTGGFSTGELFF.

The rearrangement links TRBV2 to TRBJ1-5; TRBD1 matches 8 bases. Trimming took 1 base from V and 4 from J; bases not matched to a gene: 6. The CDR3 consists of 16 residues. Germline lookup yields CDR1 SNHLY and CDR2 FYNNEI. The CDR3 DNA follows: TGTGCCAGCAGTGAAGTCCAGGGGGCTTTGAATCAGCCCCAGCATTTT. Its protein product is CASSEVQGALNQPQHF.

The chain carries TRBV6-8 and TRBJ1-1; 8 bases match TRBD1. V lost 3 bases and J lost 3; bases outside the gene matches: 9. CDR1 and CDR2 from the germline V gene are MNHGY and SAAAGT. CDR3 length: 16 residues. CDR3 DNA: TGTGCCAGCAGTTATGGGCAGGGGGCTTTCCACACTGAAGCTTTCTTT. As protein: CASSYGQGAFHTEAFF.

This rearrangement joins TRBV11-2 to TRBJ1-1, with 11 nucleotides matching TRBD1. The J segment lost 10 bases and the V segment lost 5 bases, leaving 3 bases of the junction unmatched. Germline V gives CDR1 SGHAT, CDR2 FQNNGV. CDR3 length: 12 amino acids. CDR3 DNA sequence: TGTGCCAGCAGCCCCGGGACAGGGGGAGCTTTCTTT. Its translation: CASSPGTGGAFF.

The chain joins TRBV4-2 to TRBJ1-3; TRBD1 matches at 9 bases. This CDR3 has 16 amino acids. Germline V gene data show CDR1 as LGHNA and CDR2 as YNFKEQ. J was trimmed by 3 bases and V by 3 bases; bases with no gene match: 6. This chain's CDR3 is CASSQATGGFGNTIYF. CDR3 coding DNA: TGTGCCAGCAGCCAGGCAACAGGGGGCTTTGGAAACACCATATATTTT.

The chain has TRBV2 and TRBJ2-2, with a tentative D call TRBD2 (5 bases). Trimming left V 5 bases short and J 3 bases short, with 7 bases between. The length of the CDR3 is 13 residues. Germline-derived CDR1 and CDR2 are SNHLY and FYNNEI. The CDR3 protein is CASSPGYTGELFF. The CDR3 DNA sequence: TGTGCCAGCAGTCCGGGGTACACCGGGGAGCTGTTTTTT.

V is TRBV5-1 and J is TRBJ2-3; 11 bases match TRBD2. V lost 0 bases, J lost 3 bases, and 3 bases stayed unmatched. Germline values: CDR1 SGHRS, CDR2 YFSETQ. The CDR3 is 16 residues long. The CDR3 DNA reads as TGCGCCAGCAGCTTGGATAGCGGGGGGGCTACAGATACGCAGTATTTT. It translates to CASSLDSGGATDTQYF. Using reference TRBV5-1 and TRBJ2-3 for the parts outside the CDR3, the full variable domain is KAGVTQTPRYLIKTRGQQVTLSCSPISGHRSVSWYQQTPGQGLQFLFEYFSETQRNKGNFPGRFSGRQFSNSRSEMNVSTLELGDSALYLCASSLDSGGATDTQYFGPGTRLTVL.

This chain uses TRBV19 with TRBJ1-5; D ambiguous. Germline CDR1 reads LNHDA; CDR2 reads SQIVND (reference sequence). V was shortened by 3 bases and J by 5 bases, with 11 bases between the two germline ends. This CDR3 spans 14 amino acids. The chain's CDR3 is CASSISAGYQPQHF. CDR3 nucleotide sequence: TGTGCCAGTAGTATTTCGGCAGGTTATCAGCCCCAGCATTTT. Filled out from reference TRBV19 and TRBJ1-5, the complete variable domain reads DGGITQSPKYLFRKEGQNVTLSCEQNLNHDAMYWYRQDPGQGLRLIYYSQIVNDFQKGDIAEGYSVSREKKESFPLTVTSAQKNPTAFYLCASSISAGYQPQHFGDGTRLSIL.

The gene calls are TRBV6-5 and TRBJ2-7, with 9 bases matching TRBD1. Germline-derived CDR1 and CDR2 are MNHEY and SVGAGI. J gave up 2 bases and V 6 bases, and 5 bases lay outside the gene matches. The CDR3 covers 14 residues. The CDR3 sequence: CASSLGTGTYEQYF. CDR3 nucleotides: TGTGCCAGCAGCCTCGGGACAGGGACCTACGAGCAGTACTTC.

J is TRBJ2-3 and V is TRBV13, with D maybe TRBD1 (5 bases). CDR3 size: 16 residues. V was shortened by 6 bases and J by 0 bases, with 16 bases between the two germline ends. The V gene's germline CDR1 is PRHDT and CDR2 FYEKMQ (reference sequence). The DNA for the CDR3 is TGTGCCAGCAGGCGTCGGACATCCCTAAGCACAGATACGCAGTATTTT. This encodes CASRRRTSLSTDTQYF.

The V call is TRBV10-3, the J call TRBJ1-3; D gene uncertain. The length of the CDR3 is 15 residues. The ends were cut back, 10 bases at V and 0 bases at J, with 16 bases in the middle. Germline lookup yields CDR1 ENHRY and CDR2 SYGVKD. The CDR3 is CASREEGSSGNTIYF. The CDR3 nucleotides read TGTGCCAGCCGAGAGGAGGGTAGCTCTGGAAACACCATATATTTT.

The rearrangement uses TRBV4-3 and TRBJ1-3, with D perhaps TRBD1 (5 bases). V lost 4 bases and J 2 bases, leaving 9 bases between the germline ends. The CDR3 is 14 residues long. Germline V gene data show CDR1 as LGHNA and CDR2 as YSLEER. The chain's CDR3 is CASSPAGPGNTIYF. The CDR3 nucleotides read TGCGCCAGCAGCCCCGCAGGGCCTGGAAACACCATATATTTT.

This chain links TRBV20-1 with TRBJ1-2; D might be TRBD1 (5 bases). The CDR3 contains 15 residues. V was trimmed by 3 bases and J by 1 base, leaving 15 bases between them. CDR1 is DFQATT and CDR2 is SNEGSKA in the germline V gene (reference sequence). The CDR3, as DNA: TGCAGTGCTAGTCCGCAGGGAACGGTTAACTATGGCTACACCTTC. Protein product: CSASPQGTVNYGYTF.